These 29 T cell receptor beta chains originate from one sample sequenced in a study of T-cell memory formation after mild COVID-19. TCRdb reanalysed the 5' RACE reads using MiXCR and keeps one entry per CDR3 protein. This table holds more than 300,000 distinct CDR3 sequences, roughly 13% found once. The sequencing sample was made of PBMCs or a T cell subset sorted from them (not recorded which). The receptors come from a man between 18 and 29 years old who had mild COVID-19 (a few samples of this study predate the infection). Cell type and time point are not known.

This clonotype was seen repeatedly, ten times or more. The rearrangement uses TRBV28 and TRBJ2-3; the D gene is possibly TRBD2 (5 bases). CDR1 is MDHEN, CDR2 SYDVKM, per germline. This CDR3 region has 14 residues. V dropped 8 bases and J dropped 0 bases, with 12 bases sitting between them. The CDR3 reads CASGSGASTDTQYF. The CDR3 DNA follows: TGTGCCAGCGGGAGCGGTGCTAGCACAGATACGCAGTATTTT.

J is TRBJ2-1 and V is TRBV7-9; D not resolved. The germline gives CDR1 SEHNR, CDR2 FQNEAQ (reference sequence). This CDR3 is 15 amino acids long. V lost 5 bases and J 0 bases, leaving 11 bases between the germline ends. CDR3 in DNA: TGTGCCAGCAGCGGTTTCCGGTACTCCTACAATGAGCAGTTCTTC. Translating gives CASSGFRYSYNEQFF.

The chain is built from TRBV18 and TRBJ1-2; maybe TRBD1 (5 bases). Trimming stripped 6 bases from V and 6 bases from J, with 17 bases between. CDR1 KGHSH and CDR2 LQKENI come from the germline V gene. CDR3 length equals 14 residues. The CDR3 spells CASSSRGKPDGYTF. CDR3 sequence (DNA): TGTGCCAGCTCCAGCCGGGGGAAGCCTGATGGCTACACCTTC.

This clonotype came up many times. V is TRBV5-1 and J is TRBJ2-7; the match to TRBD1 covers 9 bases. Looked up from germline, CDR1 is SGHRS and CDR2 is YFSETQ. J gave up 5 bases and V 10 bases, and 10 bases lay outside the gene matches. The CDR3 loop spans 13 amino acids. Here the CDR3 DNA reads TGCGCCTCCCACAGGGGGCGATCGGACGAGCAGTACGTC. Translated: CASHRGRSDEQYV.

The chain joins TRBV7-3 to TRBJ2-1, with 14 bases identical to TRBD2. The V segment lost 4 bases and the J segment 10 bases; nucleotides outside the gene matches: 3. The V gene's germline CDR1 is SGHTA and CDR2 FQGTGA. This CDR3 region has 14 residues. The CDR3 DNA reads TGTGCCAGCAGCTCGGGACTAGCGGGGGCCGAGCAGTTCTTC. This gives the protein CASSSGLAGAEQFF.

This clonotype turned up a few times. The chain's CDR3 is CASRSRRGSHYGYTF. The CDR3 DNA reads TGTGCCAGCAGGTCGAGAAGGGGCTCTCACTATGGCTACACCTTC. This chain uses TRBV6-5 with TRBJ1-2; D perhaps matches TRBD1 (5 bases). The germline V gene has CDR1 MNHEY and CDR2 SVGAGI. Deletions cut 6 bases from V and 3 bases from J, with 17 bases between. The CDR3 has 15 amino acids.

This clonotype turned up a few times. The chain has TRBV29-1 and TRBJ2-2, with 9 bases fitting TRBD2. The CDR3 runs to 17 residues. Germline trimming cut 6 bases from V and 0 bases from J; bases unmatched to any gene: 11. CDR1 and CDR2 from the germline V gene are SQVTM and ANQGSEA. The CDR3 loop reads CSVRGSGGFTNTGELFF. DNA of the CDR3: TGCAGCGTCCGCGGTAGCGGGGGTTTTACGAACACCGGGGAGCTGTTTTTT.

This clonotype came up a few times. The chain joins TRBV7-3 to TRBJ2-5; D uncertain. The CDR3 is 14 residues long. Trimming removed 2 bases at V and 4 bases at J, with 11 bases between. The germline gives CDR1 SGHTA, CDR2 FQGTGA. The CDR3 reads CASSLVGIGETQYF. The CDR3 nucleotides are TGTGCCAGCAGCTTAGTAGGGATCGGAGAGACCCAGTACTTC.

This clonotype came up a few times. V usage is TRBV20-1 and J usage is TRBJ1-2; 8 bases are shared with TRBD1. The ends lost 6 bases at V and 11 bases at J; junction bases unmatched: 14. Germline CDR1 reads DFQATT; CDR2 reads SNEGSKA (reference sequence). This CDR3 spans 13 amino acids. The CDR3 spells CSARRVGQGLYTF. In DNA, the CDR3 is TGCAGTGCCCGTCGCGTAGGACAGGGCCTGTACACCTTC.

This sequence joins TRBV5-6 and TRBJ2-7; no reliable D call. V lost 0 bases and J lost 5, with 6 bases in between. Germline loops: CDR1 SGHDT, CDR2 YYEEEE. The CDR3 loop spans 12 amino acids. The chain's CDR3 is CASSLEADEQYV. The CDR3 DNA reads TGTGCCAGCAGCTTGGAGGCCGACGAGCAGTACGTC.

This clonotype came up a few times. The V and J genes are TRBV6-2 or TRBV6-3 and TRBJ2-2, with TRBD2 matching 10 bases. Germline V lookup: CDR1 MNHEY, CDR2 SVGEGT. J was trimmed by 2 bases and V by 6 bases; bases with no gene match: 6. CDR3 length: 16 residues. CDR3 sequence: CASRRLAGANTGELFF. The CDR3 DNA is TGTGCCAGCAGGCGACTAGCGGGCGCTAACACCGGGGAGCTGTTTTTT.

The genes are TRBV18 and TRBJ1-5; TRBD1 matches 7 bases. The CDR3 contains 16 residues. The junction had 9 bases not matched to a gene; V was cut back by 6 bases and J by 1 base. Per the germline V gene, CDR1 is KGHSH and CDR2 is LQKENI. CDR3 residues: CASSRQGGSSNQPQHF. The CDR3 DNA is TGTGCCAGCTCCCGACAGGGAGGTTCGAGCAATCAGCCCCAGCATTTT. The entire variable domain, with the rest obtained from reference TRBV18 and TRBJ1-5, is as follows: NAGVMQNPRHLVRRRGQEARLRCSPMKGHSHVYWYRQLPEEGLKFMVYLQKENIIDESGMPKERFSAEFPKEGPSILRIQQVVRGDSAAYFCASSRQGGSSNQPQHFGDGTRLSIL.

This clonotype was recorded at least ten times. The V gene is TRBV9, the J gene TRBJ1-2, with D hard to call. V dropped 3 bases and J dropped 4 bases, with 10 bases sitting between them. Germline V gene lookup returns CDR1 SGDLS and CDR2 YYNGEE. The CDR3 extends over 13 amino acids. DNA of the CDR3: TGTGCCAGCAGCGGAACCTACCTCTATGGCTACACCTTC. This encodes CASSGTYLYGYTF.

The chain joins TRBV12-3 or TRBV12-4 to TRBJ2-3, with 8 bases lining up with TRBD2. The CDR3 runs to 14 residues. V trimming: 4 bases; J trimming: 5 bases; junction bases outside the gene matches: 5. The chain's CDR3 is CASSWRLAGDTQYF. CDR3 coding DNA: TGTGCCAGCAGTTGGCGGCTAGCGGGAGATACGCAGTATTTT.

The gene calls are TRBV4-3 and TRBJ2-7, with 8 bases identical to TRBD1. CDR1 and CDR2 (germline): LGHNA, YSLEER. This CDR3 has 15 residues. Germline trimming cut 1 base from V and 2 bases from J; bases unmatched to any gene: 4. Here the CDR3 DNA reads TGCGCCAGCAGCCAAGGACAGGGGCTCCCCTACGAGCAGTACTTC. Its protein product is CASSQGQGLPYEQYF.

This clonotype was seen at least ten times. The chain recombines TRBV7-3 with TRBJ2-3; D uncertain. V gave up 5 bases and J gave up 4 bases, with 10 bases separating them. Germline values: CDR1 SGHTA, CDR2 FQGTGA. The CDR3 spans 13 residues. CDR3: CASSRAPPDTQYF. CDR3 in DNA: TGTGCCAGCAGCCGAGCCCCTCCAGATACGCAGTATTTT.

This clonotype was observed a few times. This chain uses TRBV29-1 with TRBJ2-1; TRBD1 matches at 8 bases. After removal of 0 bases from V and 1 base from J, the junction contained 5 bases not matched to a gene. Germline V CDR1 and CDR2: SQVTM, ANQGSEA. This CDR3 region has 16 residues. CDR3 nucleotides: TGCAGCGTTGAAGATCCCGGGACAGGTTCCTACAATGAGCAGTTCTTC. Encoded protein: CSVEDPGTGSYNEQFF.

There are many counts of this clonotype. The chain couples TRBV27 to TRBJ2-7, with D maybe TRBD1 (6 bases). Germline CDR1 and CDR2: MNHEY and SMNVEV (reference sequence). The CDR3 has 15 residues. The ends were cut back, 5 bases at V and 3 bases at J, with 17 bases in the middle. CDR3 coding DNA: TGTGCCAGCAGTCCATCCGGGACACTTTACTACGAGCAGTACGTC. Translation gives CASSPSGTLYYEQYV.

This clonotype was picked up a small number of times. The chain is built from TRBV11-2 and TRBJ1-1; D unresolved. V was cut by 2 bases and J by 4 bases, with 8 bases left in between. CDR1 SGHAT and CDR2 FQNNGV come from the germline V gene. This CDR3 comprises 13 residues. The CDR3 region has the DNA TGTGCCAGCAGCTTACACGAGCGCACTGAAGCTTTCTTT. Amino acid sequence: CASSLHERTEAFF.

This clonotype was observed many times. V usage is TRBV20-1 and J usage is TRBJ2-5, with 8 bases that match TRBD1. J lost 2 bases, V lost 6 bases, and 5 bases had no gene match. The germline V gene encodes CDR1 DFQATT and CDR2 SNEGSKA (reference sequence). CDR3 length: 13 amino acids. CDR3: CSAPTGGQETQYF. In DNA, the CDR3 is TGCAGTGCCCCCACAGGGGGACAAGAGACCCAGTACTTC.

This clonotype turned up a few times. The gene calls are TRBV4-2 and TRBJ1-6, with D hard to call. Germline V lookup: CDR1 LGHNA, CDR2 YNFKEQ. The V gene lost 8 bases and the J gene lost 7 bases, with 12 bases spanning the gap. The CDR3 spans 13 residues. This CDR3 is CASVSGSNSPLHF. CDR3 in DNA: TGTGCCAGCGTTTCGGGTAGCAATTCACCCCTCCACTTT.

This clonotype was seen ten or more times. The rearrangement links TRBV7-2 to TRBJ2-5; tentative D call: TRBD1 (6 bases). Trimming pared 5 bases from V and 4 bases from J, leaving 20 bases between. The CDR3 extends over 16 amino acids. Germline V gene data show CDR1 as SGHTA and CDR2 as FQGNSA. Written as DNA, the CDR3 is TGTGCCAGCAGCCCGCCTCGGTTGGGGGCACGAGAGACCCAGTACTTC. This sequence encodes CASSPPRLGARETQYF.

V gene TRBV6-2 or TRBV6-3 combines with J gene TRBJ2-1, with D unclear. The germline gives CDR1 MNHEY, CDR2 SVGEGT. With 5 bases removed from V and 4 bases from J, the gap between germline ends came to 15 bases. The CDR3 is 15 amino acids. The CDR3 DNA follows: TGTGCCAGCAGTCTGGGCCCCCCTCCGTACAATGAGCAGTTCTTC. This sequence encodes CASSLGPPPYNEQFF.

The chain is built from TRBV6-5 and TRBJ2-5, with D possibly being TRBD2 (7 bases). The germline V gene has CDR1 MNHEY and CDR2 SVGAGI. This CDR3 comprises 15 residues. Trimming cost V 2 bases and J 2 bases, with 12 bases left between them. The CDR3 reads CASSYGGGPQETQYF. In DNA form, the CDR3 reads TGTGCCAGCAGTTACGGGGGGGGGCCACAAGAGACCCAGTACTTC.

The rearrangement uses TRBV6-2 or TRBV6-3 and TRBJ2-7, with 7 bases aligning to TRBD2. Trimming cost V 7 bases and J 0 bases; bases outside gene matches: 9. The CDR3 covers 15 residues. Per the germline V gene, CDR1 is MNHEY and CDR2 is SVGEGT. The DNA for the CDR3 is TGTGCCAGCACGTTGGGAGGGGCGTTCTCCTACGAGCAGTACGTC. Translated, it gives CASTLGGAFSYEQYV.

The chain links TRBV7-3 to TRBJ2-2; 8 nucleotides match TRBD2. Germline V CDR1 and CDR2: SGHTA, FQGTGA. The CDR3 totals 17 residues. V was pared by 5 bases and J by 0 bases, with 8 bases of the junction left unmatched. The CDR3 loop reads CASSQPGGGTNTGELFF. The DNA for the CDR3 is TGTGCCAGCAGCCAACCGGGGGGGGGAACGAACACCGGGGAGCTGTTTTTT.

This chain uses TRBV6-1 with TRBJ2-1; maybe TRBD2 (7 bases). V was shortened by 6 bases and J by 7 bases, with 13 bases between the two germline ends. Per germline, CDR1 MNHNS and CDR2 SASEGT. This CDR3 is built from 13 residues. The CDR3 DNA follows: TGTGCCAGCAGAGGAGGGGGGGCTAATGAGCAGTTCTTC. Its translation is CASRGGGANEQFF.

The chain carries TRBV7-8 and TRBJ2-5; 7 nucleotides match TRBD2. The length of the CDR3 is 15 residues. V lost 5 bases to trimming and J lost 3 bases; unmatched junction nucleotides: 9. The germline V gene encodes CDR1 SGHVS and CDR2 FQNEAQ. CDR3 in amino acids: CASSAVWTRKETQYF. The CDR3 DNA is TGTGCCAGCAGCGCAGTATGGACTAGAAAAGAGACCCAGTACTTC.

The chain joins TRBV7-9 to TRBJ1-1; the D is unclear. This CDR3 has 14 residues. Germline CDR1 SEHNR, CDR2 FQNEAQ (reference sequence). The V gene lost 5 bases and the J gene lost 1 base, with 11 bases spanning the gap. The CDR3 DNA sequence: TGTGCCAGCAGCCCCCCGTGGGGGAACACTGAAGCTTTCTTT. Translated: CASSPPWGNTEAFF. Full variable domain (remainder filled in from reference TRBV7-9 and TRBJ1-1): DTGVSQNPRHKITKRGQNVTFRCDPISEHNRLYWYRQTLGQGPEFLTYFQNEAQLEKSRLLSDRFSAERPKGSFSTLEIQRTEQGDSAMYLCASSPPWGNTEAFFGQGTRLTVV.